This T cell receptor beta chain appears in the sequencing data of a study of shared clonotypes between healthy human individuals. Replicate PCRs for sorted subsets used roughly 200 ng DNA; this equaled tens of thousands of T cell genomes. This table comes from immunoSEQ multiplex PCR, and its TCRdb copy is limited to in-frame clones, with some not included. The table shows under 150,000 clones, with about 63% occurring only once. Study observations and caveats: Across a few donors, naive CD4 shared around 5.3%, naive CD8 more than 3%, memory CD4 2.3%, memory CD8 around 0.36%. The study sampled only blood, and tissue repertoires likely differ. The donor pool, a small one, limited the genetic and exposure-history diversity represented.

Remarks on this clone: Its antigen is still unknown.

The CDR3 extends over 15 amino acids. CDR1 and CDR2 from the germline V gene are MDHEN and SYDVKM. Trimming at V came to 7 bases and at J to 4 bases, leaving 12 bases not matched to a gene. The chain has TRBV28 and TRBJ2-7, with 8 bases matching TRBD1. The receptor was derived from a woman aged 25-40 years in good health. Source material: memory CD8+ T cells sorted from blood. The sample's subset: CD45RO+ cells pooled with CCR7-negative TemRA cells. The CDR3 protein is CASIKGQGRGYEQYF. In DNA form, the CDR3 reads TGTGCCAGCATTAAAGGACAGGGCAGAGGTTACGAGCAGTACTTC.